The clone carrying this T cell receptor beta chain was counted a single time. Repertoires were generated with immunoSEQ multiplex PCR, while TCRdb's copy carries only in-frame clones and drops some. The sample contains over 50,000 clones, approximately 91% of which appear only once. The data stem from a study of T cell changes during pregnancy in multiple sclerosis. This CDR3 spans 12 amino acids. Germline lookup yields CDR1 SGHTA and CDR2 FQGNSA. V was clipped by 5 bases and J by 5 bases, with 7 bases between them. This material consisted of CD4+ T cells from peripheral blood mononuclear cells, taken in the third trimester of pregnancy. This chain uses TRBV7-2 with TRBJ2-4; D is unresolved. This receptor was identified in a female donor with multiple sclerosis, enrolled in a pregnancy study. This CDR3 is CASSPPENIQYF. The CDR3 bases are TGTGCCAGCAGCCCCCCCGAAAACATTCAGTACTTC.